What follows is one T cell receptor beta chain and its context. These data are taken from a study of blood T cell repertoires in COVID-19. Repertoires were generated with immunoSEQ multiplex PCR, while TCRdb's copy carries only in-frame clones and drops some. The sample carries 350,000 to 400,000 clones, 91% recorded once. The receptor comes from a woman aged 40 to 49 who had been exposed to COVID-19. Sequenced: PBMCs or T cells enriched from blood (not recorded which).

CDR3 in DNA: TGTGCCAGCAGTCCCAATGGATCTAGTAAAGCGCTCGATGAGCAGTTCTTC. Protein product: CASSPNGSSKALDEQFF. This chain uses TRBV6-4 with TRBJ2-1, with D unresolved. CDR1 and CDR2 from the germline V gene are MRHNA and SNTAGT. The CDR3 is made up of 17 amino acids. The V end was cut by 5 bases, the J end by 8 bases, with 25 bases between.